This paragraph reports one T cell receptor (beta chain). This entry comes from a study of control samples from healthy donors and cancer patients. TCRdb's copy holds only in-frame clones and misses some; the assay was immunoSEQ multiplex PCR. The sample carries about 160,000 clones, 85% to 95% recorded once. V lost 4 bases to trimming and J lost 4 bases, with 19 bases between them. Germline-derived CDR1 and CDR2 are LGHDT and YNNKEL (reference sequence). The CDR3 runs to 17 residues. This sequence joins TRBV3-1 (or the pseudogene TRBV3-2) and TRBJ1-4, with D unresolved. Sequenced sample: blood. The receptor comes from a woman aged 60-75 years in good health. CDR3 sequence (DNA): TGTGCCAGCAGCCCCCGACAATCGGGCGAAAGTAATGAAAAACTGTTTTTT. The encoded protein is CASSPRQSGESNEKLFF.